This T cell receptor beta chain appears in the sequencing data of a study of T cell responses to AZD1222 COVID-19 vaccine. Overall study results and limits: Clonal diversity was possibly underestimated; the donors were predominantly white British and more often female.

The method was immunoSEQ multiplex PCR; TCRdb's version includes in-frame clones alone and lacks a portion of them. Counted here are about 130,000 clones, around 87% occurring once; the ten biggest clones make up 8.5% to 12%. On this clone: The target antigen is unknown.

The CDR3 sequence is 14 residues long. Germline V gives CDR1 LNHDA, CDR2 SQIVND (reference sequence). Between the trimmed V and J ends, which lost 5 bases and 7 bases, there was a span of 15 bases. The sequence derives from an adult in good health. The specimen comprised peripheral blood, sampled on day 0 of AZD1222 vaccination. This chain links TRBV19 with TRBJ1-5; D is undetermined. CDR3 loop: CASSPGFGSQPQHF. The CDR3 DNA reads TGTGCCAGTAGTCCAGGTTTCGGATCCCAGCCCCAGCATTTT.